This T cell receptor beta chain was sequenced during a study of OX40 agonist ivuxolimab in advanced cancers. Study information: At 0.01 to 10 mg/kg, ivuxolimab was administered intravenously to patients every 2 weeks. Dose-escalation subjects each had hepatocellular carcinoma, melanoma, renal cell or head and neck cancer. Findings and limits, study-wide: Clonal expansion was seen in CD4+ and CD8+ blood T cells by week 6 at 0.1 to 3.0 mg/kg.

Sequencing used immunoSEQ multiplex PCR; TCRdb keeps in-frame clones, though not all of them. Of about 71,000 clones in the sample, around 94% were seen once. Looked up from germline, CDR1 is SGDLS and CDR2 is YYNGEE. V was cut by 0 bases and J by 11 bases, with 30 bases left in between. The CDR3 spans 18 residues. Details on this clone: The antigen is not known.

The source material was CD4+ or CD8+ T cells sorted from blood, sampled in a trial of the OX40 agonist ivuxolimab. This sequence originates from an adult with an advanced solid tumor such as melanoma, head and neck, liver or kidney cancer. V gene TRBV9 combines with J gene TRBJ2-7; D is perhaps TRBD2 (7 bases). CDR3 DNA: TGTGCCAGCAGCGTAGAAAGTTGGGGGGGCCAGGGCCCCCCGAAGGAGTACTTC. This sequence encodes CASSVESWGGQGPPKEYF.